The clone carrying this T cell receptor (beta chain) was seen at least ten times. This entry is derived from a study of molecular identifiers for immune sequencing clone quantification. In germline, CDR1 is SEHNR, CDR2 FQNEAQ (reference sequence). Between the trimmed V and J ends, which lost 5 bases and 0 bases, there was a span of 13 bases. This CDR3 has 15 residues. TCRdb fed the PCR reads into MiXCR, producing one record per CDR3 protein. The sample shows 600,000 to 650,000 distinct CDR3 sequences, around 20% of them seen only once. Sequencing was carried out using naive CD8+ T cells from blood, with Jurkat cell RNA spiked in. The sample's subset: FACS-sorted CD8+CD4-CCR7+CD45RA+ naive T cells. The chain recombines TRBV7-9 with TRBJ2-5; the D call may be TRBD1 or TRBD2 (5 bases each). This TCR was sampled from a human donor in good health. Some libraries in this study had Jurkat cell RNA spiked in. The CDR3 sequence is CASSDRDEYQETQYF. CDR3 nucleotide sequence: TGTGCCAGCAGCGACCGGGACGAATACCAAGAGACCCAGTACTTC.